This T cell receptor (beta chain) originates from a study of blood T cell repertoires in COVID-19. TCRdb's table, derived via immunoSEQ multiplex PCR, lists solely in-frame clones and lacks some. Of about 150,000 clones in the sample, approximately 80% were seen once. The CDR3 length is 14 residues. Germline V lookup: CDR1 LGHNA, CDR2 YNFKEQ. V dropped 1 base and J dropped 3 bases, with 10 bases sitting between them. This clone was picked up many times. This sequence joins TRBV4-2 and TRBJ2-7, with D uncertain. The sample was peripheral blood. This TCR came from a woman in her forties or fifties with acute or convalescent COVID-19. The CDR3 loop reads CASSQGLQLYEQYF. In DNA, the CDR3 is TGTGCCAGCAGCCAAGGGCTACAGCTCTACGAGCAGTACTTC.